This section outlines one TCR beta chain sequence together with its context. This entry comes from a study of T cell clonotyping in hematopoietic cell transplantation. Overall study context: Pretransplant recipient samples were taken after cytoreduction.

The CDR3 spans 16 residues. Trimming shortened V by 3 bases and J by 3 bases, and 15 bases separated the two germline ends. CDR1 and CDR2 (germline): SGHVS, FNYEAQ. The method was immunoSEQ multiplex PCR; TCRdb's version includes in-frame clones alone and lacks a portion of them. The repertoire holds around 19,000 clones, with roughly 86% as singletons. The time point denotes: recipient sample about 28 days before transplant, after cytoreduction. The receptor's source is a man over 45 with acute myeloid leukemia. Some clones in this sample may be carry-over from other donors' samples. The chain is built from TRBV7-6 and TRBJ2-4; tentatively, D is TRBD1 or TRBD2 (5 bases each). This sample comprised peripheral blood mononuclear cells, obtained before stem cell transplant. CDR3 sequence: CASSLGVGHDKNIQYF. For the CDR3, the DNA is TGTGCCAGCAGCTTGGGAGTGGGGCACGACAAAAACATTCAGTACTTC.